The following is a T cell receptor beta chain sequence with its context. This clonotype was recorded a few times. The target of this receptor is not known. Base qualities are not provided; no much larger clone lies one nucleotide away. Sequencer: Illumina NovaSeq 6000. TCRalpha and TCRbeta cDNA libraries were constructed by 5'RACE with constant-segment primers, with sample barcodes and unique molecular identifiers being introduced. RNA was extracted from every sample with Trizol reagent. Amplification of the libraries took two PCR steps, and the second step added a second sample barcode plus Illumina TruSeq adapters. Sequencing of the libraries was done on an Illumina NovaSeq, producing 2 x 150 bp paired-end reads. The original pipeline was this. Demultiplexing of reads and collapsing into UMI-guided consensus sequences were performed with migec v1.2.7. With mixcr v2.1.11, UMI consensuses were aligned to TRA and TRB V and J templates and assembled into clonotypes. A clonotype was counted as expanded or contracted only when both edgeR and NoisET called the clonotype significant, with the noise models trained on biological replicates. For edgeR calls, a false discovery rate-adjusted p below 0.01 and a log2 fold-change threshold of 1 were applied. As an exploratory analysis of dynamics, PCA with hierarchical clustering was applied to max-normalized trajectories of the 1000 most abundant clonotypes. The CD4 or CD8 phenotype of responding clones was assigned using the separately sequenced CD4+ and CD8+ repertoires. The public reads were run again by TCRdb, first through fastp at Q25 and then through MiXCR, and only productive beta chains were kept. CDR3 protein sequences are deduplicated, and each keeps its most common genes and DNA. These V and J calls are TCRdb output, not the study's own analysis. For this sample there are about 40,000 distinct CDR3 sequences; 6.1% appear just once. About 0.81% of the sample is in the top ten clones.

Ficoll-Paque density gradient centrifugation was used to isolate PBMCs. This sample was included in a study of T-cell memory formation after mild COVID-19 (TCRdb year 2021). In terms of the full investigation: TCR sequence clusters from the two donors were largely donor specific. In two donors, T-cell clones that expanded and contracted after mild COVID-19 were followed by sequencing TCRalpha and TCRbeta repertoires longitudinally. The cohort was made up of two young adult volunteers, one female and one male, who were previously healthy.

Points the paper makes about the study in general: SARS-CoV-2 specificity of the second-wave clones peaking on day 37 was not confirmed. Clones that contracted from day 15 to 85 showed balanced CD4/CD8 phenotypes, whereas a second wave of clones that expanded from day 15 to 37 leaned towards CD4+. The study included only two mild cases, and larger cohorts that include severe cases with pre-infection samples were judged to be necessary. Contracting CD4+ clones appeared mostly in the CM and EM memory subsets, whereas CD8+ clones were enriched in EMRA. Some responding clones were detected in pre-infection memory, which suggested that pre-existing cross-reactive memory T cells had joined the SARS-CoV-2 response.

Sequencing was carried out using PBMCs or a T cell subset sorted from them (not recorded which). The TCR originated in an adult who had mild COVID-19 (a few samples of this study predate the infection). The sample titles of this study are shuffled in the database, so cell type and time point are left out.

The CDR3 is CASTPPGLSFTGELFF. The sequenced DNA: TGTGCCAGTACCCCACCGGGACTATCATTTACCGGGGAGCTGTTTTTT. The chain uses TRBV19 and TRBJ2-2; 7 central nucleotides agree with TRBD2. Measured from the cysteine to the phenylalanine, the CDR3 is 16 residues long. Only the CDR3 DNA stays, 48 bases, in frame from base 1. V has 7 bases trimmed and J has 5 bases trimmed; junction bases matching no gene number 13. From a lookup of the germline V gene (reference sequence), CDR1 and CDR2 are LNHDA and SQIVND.